Sequencing of this T cell receptor (beta chain) was carried out in a study of molecular identifiers for immune sequencing clone quantification. The bulk TCR libraries were made with methods described before and with listed TCR primers. TCRdb re-analysed the PCR reads in MiXCR, keeping a single row per CDR3 protein. Seen here are tens of thousands of distinct CDR3 sequences, around 20% observed once, and the top ten hold roughly 0.8%. Researchers sorted naive CD8 T cells as cells that were CD8+CD4-CCR7+CD45RA+. This clonotype was found many times. Its antigen remains unidentified. The study, taken as a whole, reports: Jurkat TCR RNA spiked in from one cell reportedly remained identifiable amid about a million naive cells.

Sequencing input: naive CD8+ T cells from blood, with Jurkat cell RNA spiked in. Noted subset: FACS-sorted CD8+CD4-CCR7+CD45RA+ naive T cells. The source of this sequence is a human donor in good health. Some libraries in this study had Jurkat cell RNA spiked in.

The CDR3 DNA is TGTGCCAGCAGCTACCACTTGGACACTGAAGCTTTCTTT. This translates into CASSYHLDTEAFF. The rearrangement links TRBV5-5 to TRBJ1-1; D is uncertain. From germline, CDR1 is SGHKS and CDR2 YYEKEE (reference sequence). The CDR3 covers 13 residues. Trimming stripped 3 bases from V and 3 bases from J, with 9 bases between.